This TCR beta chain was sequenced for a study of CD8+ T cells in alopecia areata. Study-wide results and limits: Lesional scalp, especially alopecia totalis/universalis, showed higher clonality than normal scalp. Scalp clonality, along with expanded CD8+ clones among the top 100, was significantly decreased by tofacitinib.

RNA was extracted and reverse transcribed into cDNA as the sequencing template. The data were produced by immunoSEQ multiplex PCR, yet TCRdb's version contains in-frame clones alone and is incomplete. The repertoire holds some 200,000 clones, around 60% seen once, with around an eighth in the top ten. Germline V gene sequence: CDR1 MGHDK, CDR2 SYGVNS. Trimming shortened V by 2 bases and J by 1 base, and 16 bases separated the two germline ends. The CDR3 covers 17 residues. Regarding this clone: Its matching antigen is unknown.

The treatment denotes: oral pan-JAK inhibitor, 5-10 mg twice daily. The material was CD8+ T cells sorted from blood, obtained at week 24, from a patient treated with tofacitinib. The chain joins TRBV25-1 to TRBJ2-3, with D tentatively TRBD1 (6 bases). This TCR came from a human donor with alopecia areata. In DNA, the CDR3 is TGTGCCAGCAGTGAACCCGGGACACCAGAACGCACAGATACGCAGTATTTT. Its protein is CASSEPGTPERTDTQYF.